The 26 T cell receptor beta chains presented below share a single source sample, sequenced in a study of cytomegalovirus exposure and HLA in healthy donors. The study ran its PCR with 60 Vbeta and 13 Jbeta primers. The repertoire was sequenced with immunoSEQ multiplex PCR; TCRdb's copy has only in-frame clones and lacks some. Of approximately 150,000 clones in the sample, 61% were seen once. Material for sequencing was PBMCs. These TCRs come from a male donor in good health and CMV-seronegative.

CDR3 bases: TGTGCCAGCAGTTCCTCTGGCGCTACTAGGTACAATGAGCAGTTCTTC. It specifies CASSSSGATRYNEQFF. J is TRBJ2-1 and V is TRBV28; possible D gene TRBD2, 5 bases. The CDR3 is made up of 16 amino acids. From germline, CDR1 is MDHEN and CDR2 SYDVKM. V was shortened by 4 bases and J by 4 bases, with 17 bases between the two germline ends.

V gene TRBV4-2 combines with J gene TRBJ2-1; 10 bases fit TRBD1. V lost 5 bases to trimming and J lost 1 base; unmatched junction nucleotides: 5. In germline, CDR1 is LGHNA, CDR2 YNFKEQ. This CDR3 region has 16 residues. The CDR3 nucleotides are TGTGCCAGCAGCTTGGACAGGGGGTCGTCCTACAATGAGCAGTTCTTC. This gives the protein CASSLDRGSSYNEQFF.

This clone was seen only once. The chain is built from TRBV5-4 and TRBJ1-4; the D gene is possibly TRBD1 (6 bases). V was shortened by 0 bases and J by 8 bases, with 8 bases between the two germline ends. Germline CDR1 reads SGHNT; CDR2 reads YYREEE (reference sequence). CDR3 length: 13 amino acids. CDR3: CASSLGTEEKLFF. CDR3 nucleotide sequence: TGTGCCAGCAGCTTGGGGACAGAAGAAAAACTGTTTTTT. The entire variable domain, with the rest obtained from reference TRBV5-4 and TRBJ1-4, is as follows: ETGVTQSPTHLIKTRGQQVTLRCSSQSGHNTVSWYQQALGQGPQFIFQYYREEENGRGNFPPRFSGLQFPNYSSELNVNALELDDSALYLCASSLGTEEKLFFGSGTQLSVL.

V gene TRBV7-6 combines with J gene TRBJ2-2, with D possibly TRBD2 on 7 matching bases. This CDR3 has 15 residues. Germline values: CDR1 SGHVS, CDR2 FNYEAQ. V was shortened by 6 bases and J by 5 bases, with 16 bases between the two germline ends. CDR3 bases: TGTGCCAGCAGTTTGGGGGGGCGCAGGACCGGGGAGCTGTTTTTT. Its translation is CASSLGGRRTGELFF. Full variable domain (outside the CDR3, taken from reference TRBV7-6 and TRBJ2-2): GAGVSQSPRYKVTKRGQDVALRCDPISGHVSLYWYRQALGQGPEFLTYFNYEAQQDKSGLPNDRFSAERPEGSISTLTIQRTEQRDSAMYRCASSLGGRRTGELFFGEGSRLTVL.

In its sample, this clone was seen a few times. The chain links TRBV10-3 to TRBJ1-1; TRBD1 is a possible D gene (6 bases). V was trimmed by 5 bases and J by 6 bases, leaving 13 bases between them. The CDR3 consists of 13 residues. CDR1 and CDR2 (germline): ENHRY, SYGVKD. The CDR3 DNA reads TGTGCCATCAGTACCACAGGGAGGGCTGAAGCTTTCTTT. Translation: CAISTTGRAEAFF.

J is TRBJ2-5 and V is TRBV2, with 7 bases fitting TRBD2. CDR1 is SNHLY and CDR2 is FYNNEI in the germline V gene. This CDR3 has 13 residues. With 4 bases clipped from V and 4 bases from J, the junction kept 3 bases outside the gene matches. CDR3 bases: TGTGCCAGCAGTGTGCGGGGGACAGAGACCCAGTACTTC. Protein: CASSVRGTETQYF. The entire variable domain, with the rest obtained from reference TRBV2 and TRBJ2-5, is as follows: EPEVTQTPSHQVTQMGQEVILRCVPISNHLYFYWYRQILGQKVEFLVSFYNNEISEKSEIFDDQFSVERPDGSNFTLKIRSTKLEDSAMYFCASSVRGTETQYFGPGTRLLVL.

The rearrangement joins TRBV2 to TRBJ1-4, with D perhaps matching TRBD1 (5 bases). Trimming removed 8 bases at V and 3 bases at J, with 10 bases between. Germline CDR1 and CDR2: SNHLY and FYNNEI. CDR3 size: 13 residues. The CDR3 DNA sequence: TGTGCCAGCGGCCGGGGGGCTAATGAAAAACTGTTTTTT. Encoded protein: CASGRGANEKLFF. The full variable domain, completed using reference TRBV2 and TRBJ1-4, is EPEVTQTPSHQVTQMGQEVILRCVPISNHLYFYWYRQILGQKVEFLVSFYNNEISEKSEIFDDQFSVERPDGSNFTLKIRSTKLEDSAMYFCASGRGANEKLFFGSGTQLSVL.

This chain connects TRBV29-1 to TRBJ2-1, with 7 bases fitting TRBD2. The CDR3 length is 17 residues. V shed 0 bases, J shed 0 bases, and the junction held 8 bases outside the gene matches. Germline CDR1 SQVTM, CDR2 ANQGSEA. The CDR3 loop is CSVEDRGRDGSYNEQFF. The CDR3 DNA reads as TGCAGCGTTGAAGATCGGGGGAGGGACGGCTCCTACAATGAGCAGTTCTTC.

CDR3 DNA sequence: TGTGCCAGCAGTACAGGGAACTCTGGAAACACCATATATTTT. Translation gives CASSTGNSGNTIYF. The chain joins TRBV14 to TRBJ1-3, with D possibly being TRBD1 (6 bases). Germline lookup yields CDR1 SGHDN and CDR2 FVKESK. Trimming pared 6 bases from V and 0 bases from J, leaving 9 bases between. The CDR3 spans 14 residues.

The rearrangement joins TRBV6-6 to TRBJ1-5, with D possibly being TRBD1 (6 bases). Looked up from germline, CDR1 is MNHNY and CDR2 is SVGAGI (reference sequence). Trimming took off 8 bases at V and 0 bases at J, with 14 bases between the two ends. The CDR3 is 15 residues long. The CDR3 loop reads CASGPGTLSNQPQHF. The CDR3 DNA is TGTGCCAGCGGCCCCGGGACACTTAGCAATCAGCCCCAGCATTTT.

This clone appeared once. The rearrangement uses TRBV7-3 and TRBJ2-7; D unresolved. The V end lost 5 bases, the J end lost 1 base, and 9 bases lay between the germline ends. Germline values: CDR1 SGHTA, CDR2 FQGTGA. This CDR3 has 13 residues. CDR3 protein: CASSPQYSYEQYF. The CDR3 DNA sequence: TGTGCCAGCAGCCCTCAGTATTCCTACGAGCAGTACTTC.

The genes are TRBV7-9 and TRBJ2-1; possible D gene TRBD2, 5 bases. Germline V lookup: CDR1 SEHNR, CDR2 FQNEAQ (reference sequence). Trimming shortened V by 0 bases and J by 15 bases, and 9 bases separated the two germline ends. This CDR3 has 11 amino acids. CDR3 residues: CASSLARERFF. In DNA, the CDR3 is TGTGCCAGCAGCTTAGCCCGGGAACGGTTCTTC.

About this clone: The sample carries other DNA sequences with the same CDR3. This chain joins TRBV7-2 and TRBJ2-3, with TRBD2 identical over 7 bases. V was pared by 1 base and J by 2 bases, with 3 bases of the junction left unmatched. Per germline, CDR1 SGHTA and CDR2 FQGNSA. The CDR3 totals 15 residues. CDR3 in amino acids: CASSLGGTTTDTQYF. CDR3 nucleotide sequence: TGTGCCAGCAGCTTAGGCGGGACTACCACAGATACGCAGTATTTT.

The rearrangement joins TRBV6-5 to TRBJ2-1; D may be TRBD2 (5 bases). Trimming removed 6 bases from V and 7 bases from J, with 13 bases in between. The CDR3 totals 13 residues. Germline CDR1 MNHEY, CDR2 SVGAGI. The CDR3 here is CASRSRGGNEQFF. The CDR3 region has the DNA TGTGCCAGCAGGTCCCGGGGTGGAAATGAGCAGTTCTTC.

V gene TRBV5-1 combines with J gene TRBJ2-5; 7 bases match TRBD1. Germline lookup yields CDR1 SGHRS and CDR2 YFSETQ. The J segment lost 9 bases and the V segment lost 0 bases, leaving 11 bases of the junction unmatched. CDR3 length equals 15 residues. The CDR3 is CASSLVDRVAVPQYF. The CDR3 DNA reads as TGCGCCAGCAGCTTGGTAGACAGGGTTGCGGTTCCCCAGTACTTC.

As DNA, the CDR3 is TGTGCCAGTAATAGGAAGCGAAACACTGAAGCTTTCTTT. Translated, it gives CASNRKRNTEAFF. V and J are TRBV19 and TRBJ1-1; D is unresolved. The CDR3 sequence is 13 residues long. Germline assignment: CDR1 LNHDA and CDR2 SQIVND (reference sequence). V gave up 7 bases and J gave up 2 bases, with 11 bases separating them. Variable domain in full (rest from reference TRBV19 and TRBJ1-1): DGGITQSPKYLFRKEGQNVTLSCEQNLNHDAMYWYRQDPGQGLRLIYYSQIVNDFQKGDIAEGYSVSREKKESFPLTVTSAQKNPTAFYLCASNRKRNTEAFFGQGTRLTVV.

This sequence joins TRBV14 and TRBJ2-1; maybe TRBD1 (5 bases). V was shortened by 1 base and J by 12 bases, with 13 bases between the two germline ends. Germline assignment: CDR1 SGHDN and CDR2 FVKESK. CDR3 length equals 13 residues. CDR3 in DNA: TGTGCCAGCAGCCAAGGCCTGGGGCGTGGGCAGTTCTTC. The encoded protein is CASSQGLGRGQFF.

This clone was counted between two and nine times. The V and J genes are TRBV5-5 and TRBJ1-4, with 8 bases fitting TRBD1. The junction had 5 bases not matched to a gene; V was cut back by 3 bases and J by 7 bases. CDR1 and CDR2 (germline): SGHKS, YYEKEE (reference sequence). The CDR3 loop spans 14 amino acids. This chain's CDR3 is CASSSDRASEKLFF. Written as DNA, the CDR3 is TGTGCCAGCAGCTCGGACAGGGCAAGTGAAAAACTGTTTTTT.

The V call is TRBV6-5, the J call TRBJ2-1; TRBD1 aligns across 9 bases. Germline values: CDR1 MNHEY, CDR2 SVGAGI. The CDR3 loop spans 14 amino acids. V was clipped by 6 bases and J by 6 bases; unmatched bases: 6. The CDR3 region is CASRPRTGVNEQFF. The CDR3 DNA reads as TGTGCCAGCAGACCTAGGACAGGGGTCAATGAGCAGTTCTTC.

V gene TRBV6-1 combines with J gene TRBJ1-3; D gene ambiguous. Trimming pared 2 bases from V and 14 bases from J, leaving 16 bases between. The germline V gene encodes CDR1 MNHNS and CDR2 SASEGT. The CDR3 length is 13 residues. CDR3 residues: CASSESLPDLLYF. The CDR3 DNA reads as TGTGCCAGCAGTGAATCCCTCCCAGACTTACTATATTTT.

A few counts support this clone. The DNA for the CDR3 is TGTGCCAGTAGTGATCCTAGCGGGGGGGATTTCGAGCAGTTCTTC. Translation: CASSDPSGGDFEQFF. This chain connects TRBV19 to TRBJ2-1; TRBD2 matches at 12 bases. This CDR3 spans 15 amino acids. The V segment lost 5 bases and the J segment 10 bases; nucleotides outside the gene matches: 9. CDR1 LNHDA and CDR2 SQIVND come from the germline V gene (reference sequence). Using reference TRBV19 and TRBJ2-1 for the parts outside the CDR3, the full variable domain is DGGITQSPKYLFRKEGQNVTLSCEQNLNHDAMYWYRQDPGQGLRLIYYSQIVNDFQKGDIAEGYSVSREKKESFPLTVTSAQKNPTAFYLCASSDPSGGDFEQFFGPGTRLTVL.

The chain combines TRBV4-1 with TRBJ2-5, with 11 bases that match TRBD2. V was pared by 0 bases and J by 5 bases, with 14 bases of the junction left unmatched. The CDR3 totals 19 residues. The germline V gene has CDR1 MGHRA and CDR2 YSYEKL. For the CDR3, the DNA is TGCGCCAGCAGCCAAGATATGAGGGCTAGCGGGGGGCCCCGGGAGACCCAGTACTTC. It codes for CASSQDMRASGGPRETQYF.

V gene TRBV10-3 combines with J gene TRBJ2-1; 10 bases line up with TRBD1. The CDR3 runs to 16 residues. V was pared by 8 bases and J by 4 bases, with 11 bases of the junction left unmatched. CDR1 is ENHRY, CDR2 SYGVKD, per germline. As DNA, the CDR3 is TGTGCCATCTTGTCTGGTCGGACAGGGGGATACAATGAGCAGTTCTTC. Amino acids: CAILSGRTGGYNEQFF.

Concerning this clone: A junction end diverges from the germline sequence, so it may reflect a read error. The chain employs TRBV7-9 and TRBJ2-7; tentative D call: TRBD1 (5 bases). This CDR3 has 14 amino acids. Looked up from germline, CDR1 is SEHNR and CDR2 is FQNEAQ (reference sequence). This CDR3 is CSSSLAAGNYEQYF. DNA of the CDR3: TGTTCCAGCAGCTTAGCAGCAGGGAACTACGAGCAGTACTTC.

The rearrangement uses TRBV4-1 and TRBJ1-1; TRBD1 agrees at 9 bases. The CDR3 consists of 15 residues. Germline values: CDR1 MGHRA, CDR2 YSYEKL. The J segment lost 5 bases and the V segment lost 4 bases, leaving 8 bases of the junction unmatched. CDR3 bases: TGCGCCAGCAGCCCCACAGGGGGCACGTTGACTGAAGCTTTCTTT. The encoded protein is CASSPTGGTLTEAFF.

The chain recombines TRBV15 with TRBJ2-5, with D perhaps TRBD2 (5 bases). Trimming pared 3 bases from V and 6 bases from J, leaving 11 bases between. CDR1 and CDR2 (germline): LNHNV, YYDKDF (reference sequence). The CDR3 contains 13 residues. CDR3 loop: CATSRDSVQTQYF. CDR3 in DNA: TGTGCCACCAGCAGGGATAGCGTGCAGACCCAGTACTTC.